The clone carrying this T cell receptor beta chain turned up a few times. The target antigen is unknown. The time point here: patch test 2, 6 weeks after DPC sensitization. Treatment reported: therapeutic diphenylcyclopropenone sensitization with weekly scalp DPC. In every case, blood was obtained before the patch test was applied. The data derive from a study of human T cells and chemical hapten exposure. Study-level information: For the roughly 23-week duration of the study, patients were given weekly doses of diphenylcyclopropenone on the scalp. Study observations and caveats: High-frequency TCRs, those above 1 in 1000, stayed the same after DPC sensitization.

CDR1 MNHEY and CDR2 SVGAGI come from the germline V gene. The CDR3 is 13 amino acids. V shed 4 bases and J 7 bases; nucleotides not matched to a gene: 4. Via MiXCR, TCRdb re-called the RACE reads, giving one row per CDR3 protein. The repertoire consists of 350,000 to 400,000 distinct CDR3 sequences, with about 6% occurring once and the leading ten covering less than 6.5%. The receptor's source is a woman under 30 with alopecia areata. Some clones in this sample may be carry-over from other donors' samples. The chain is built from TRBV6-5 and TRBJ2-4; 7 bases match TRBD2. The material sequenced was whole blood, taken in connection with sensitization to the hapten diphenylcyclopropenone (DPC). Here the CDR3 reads CASSSSGTNIQYF. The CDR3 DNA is TGTGCCAGCAGTTCCAGCGGGACTAACATTCAGTACTTC.